The T cell receptor beta chain under discussion was sequenced for a study of monozygotic twins with inflammatory bowel disease. This CDR3 comprises 16 residues. From germline, CDR1 is MNHEY and CDR2 SMNVEV (reference sequence). No DNA is given; TCRdb re-called the 5' RACE reads and lists each CDR3 protein once. Recorded here are tens of thousands of distinct CDR3 sequences; the top ten clones represent 5.3%. The J gene is TRBJ2-7, the V gene TRBV27; TCRdb lists TRBD1, though no DNA is available to test this call. The receptor was derived from a human donor with ulcerative colitis or Crohn's disease, or a healthy co-twin of an affected twin (not recorded which). Input material: blood. The CDR3 region is CASSALGDRGPHGQYF.